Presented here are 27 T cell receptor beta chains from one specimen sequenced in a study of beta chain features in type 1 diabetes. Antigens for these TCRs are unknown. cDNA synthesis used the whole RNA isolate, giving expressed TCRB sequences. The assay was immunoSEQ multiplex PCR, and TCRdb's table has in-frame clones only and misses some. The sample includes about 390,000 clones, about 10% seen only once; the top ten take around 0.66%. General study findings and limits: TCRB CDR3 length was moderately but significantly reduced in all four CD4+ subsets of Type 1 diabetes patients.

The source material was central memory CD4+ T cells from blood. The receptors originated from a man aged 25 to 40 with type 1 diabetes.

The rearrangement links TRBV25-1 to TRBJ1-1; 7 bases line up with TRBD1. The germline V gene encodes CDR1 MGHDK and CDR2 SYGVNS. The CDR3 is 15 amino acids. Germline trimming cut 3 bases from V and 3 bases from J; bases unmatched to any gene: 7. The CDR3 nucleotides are TGTGCCAGCAGTGACCAGGGGGTACGGGACACTGAAGCTTTCTTT. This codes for CASSDQGVRDTEAFF.

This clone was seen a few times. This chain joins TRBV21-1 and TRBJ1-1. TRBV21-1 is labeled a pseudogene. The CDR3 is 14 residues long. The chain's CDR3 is CASSKACSRGGAFF. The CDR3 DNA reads TGTGCCAGCAGCAAAGCGTGTTCGAGGGGTGGAGCTTTCTTT.

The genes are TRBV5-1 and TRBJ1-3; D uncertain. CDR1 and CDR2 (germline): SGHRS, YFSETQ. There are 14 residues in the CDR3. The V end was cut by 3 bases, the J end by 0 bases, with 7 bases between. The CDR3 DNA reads TGCGCCAGCAGCTCGGACTTCTCTGGAAACACCATATATTTT. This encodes CASSSDFSGNTIYF.

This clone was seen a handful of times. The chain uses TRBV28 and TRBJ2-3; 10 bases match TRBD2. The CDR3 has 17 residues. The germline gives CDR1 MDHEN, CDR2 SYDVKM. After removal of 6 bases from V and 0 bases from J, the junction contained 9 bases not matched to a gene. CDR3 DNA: TGTGCCAGCAGGGATCCGGGACTAGCGACGAGCACAGATACGCAGTATTTT. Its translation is CASRDPGLATSTDTQYF.

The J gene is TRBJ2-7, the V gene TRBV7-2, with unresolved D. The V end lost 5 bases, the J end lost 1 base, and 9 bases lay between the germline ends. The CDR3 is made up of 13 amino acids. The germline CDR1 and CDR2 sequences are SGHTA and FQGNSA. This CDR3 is CASSIRHSYEQYF. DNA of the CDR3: TGTGCCAGCAGCATAAGACATTCCTACGAGCAGTACTTC.

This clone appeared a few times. CDR3 amino acids: CSAQGTGNTIYF. In DNA form, the CDR3 reads TGCAGCGCACAGGGGACTGGAAACACCATATATTTT. This sequence joins TRBV29-1 and TRBJ1-3, with 7 bases that match TRBD1. Germline values: CDR1 SQVTM, CDR2 ANQGSEA. The CDR3 is 12 residues long. The J segment lost 2 bases and the V segment lost 7 bases, leaving 2 bases of the junction unmatched.

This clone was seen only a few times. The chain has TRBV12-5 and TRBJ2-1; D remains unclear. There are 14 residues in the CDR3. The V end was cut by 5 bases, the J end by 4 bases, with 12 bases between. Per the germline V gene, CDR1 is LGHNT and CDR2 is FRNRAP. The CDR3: CASGNNRAYNEQFF. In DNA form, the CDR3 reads TGTGCTAGTGGTAACAACCGGGCTTACAATGAGCAGTTCTTC.

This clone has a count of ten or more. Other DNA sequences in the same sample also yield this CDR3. CDR3 amino acids: CAISESNTEAFF. CDR3 coding DNA: TGTGCCATCAGTGAGTCTAACACTGAAGCTTTCTTT. The chain employs TRBV10-3 and TRBJ1-1, with D unresolved. Germline CDR1 ENHRY, CDR2 SYGVKD. CDR3 length: 12 amino acids. The V gene lost 0 bases and the J gene lost 2 bases, with 1 base spanning the gap.

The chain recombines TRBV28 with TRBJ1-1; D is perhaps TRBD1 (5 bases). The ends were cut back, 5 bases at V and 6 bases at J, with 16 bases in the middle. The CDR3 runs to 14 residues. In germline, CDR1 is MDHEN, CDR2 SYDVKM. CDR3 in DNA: TGTGCCAGCAGTCAGGGAATCAGGGTCCCTGAAGCTTTCTTT. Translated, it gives CASSQGIRVPEAFF.

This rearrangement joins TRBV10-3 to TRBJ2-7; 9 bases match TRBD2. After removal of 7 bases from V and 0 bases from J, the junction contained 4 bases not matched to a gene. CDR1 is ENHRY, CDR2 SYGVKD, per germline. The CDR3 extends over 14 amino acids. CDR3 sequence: CAINGGRDSYEQYF. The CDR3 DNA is TGTGCCATCAATGGCGGGAGGGACTCCTACGAGCAGTACTTC.

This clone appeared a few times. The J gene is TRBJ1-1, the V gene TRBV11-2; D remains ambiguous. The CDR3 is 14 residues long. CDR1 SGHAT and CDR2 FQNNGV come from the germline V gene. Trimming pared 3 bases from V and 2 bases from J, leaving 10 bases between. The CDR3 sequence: CASSFDGFNTEAFF. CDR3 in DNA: TGTGCCAGCAGCTTCGACGGGTTCAACACTGAAGCTTTCTTT.

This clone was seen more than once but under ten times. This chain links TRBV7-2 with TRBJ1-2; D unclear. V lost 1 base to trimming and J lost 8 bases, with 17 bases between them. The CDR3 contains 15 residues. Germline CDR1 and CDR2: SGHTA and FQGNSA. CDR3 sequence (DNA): TGTGCCAGCAGCTTAGGTTTAGGACTTTTGGGAGGCTACACCTTC. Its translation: CASSLGLGLLGGYTF.

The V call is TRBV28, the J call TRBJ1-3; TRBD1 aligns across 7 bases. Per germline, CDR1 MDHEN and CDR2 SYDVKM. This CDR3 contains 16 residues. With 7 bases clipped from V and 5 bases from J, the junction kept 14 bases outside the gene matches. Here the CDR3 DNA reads TGTGCCAGCATCTCCCCCTCGGGACAGACGAGAAACACCATATATTTT. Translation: CASISPSGQTRNTIYF. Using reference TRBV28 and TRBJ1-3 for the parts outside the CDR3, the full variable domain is DVKVTQSSRYLVKRTGEKVFLECVQDMDHENMFWYRQDPGLGLRLIYFSYDVKMKEKGDIPEGYSVSREKKERFSLILESASTNQTSMYLCASISPSGQTRNTIYFGEGSWLTVV.

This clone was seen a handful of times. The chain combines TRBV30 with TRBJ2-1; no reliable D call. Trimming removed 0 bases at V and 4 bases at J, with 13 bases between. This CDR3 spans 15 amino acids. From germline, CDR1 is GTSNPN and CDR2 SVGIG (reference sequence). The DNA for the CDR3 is TGTGCCTGGAGTGTACAAAGGGTTGAGTACAATGAGCAGTTCTTC. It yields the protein CAWSVQRVEYNEQFF.

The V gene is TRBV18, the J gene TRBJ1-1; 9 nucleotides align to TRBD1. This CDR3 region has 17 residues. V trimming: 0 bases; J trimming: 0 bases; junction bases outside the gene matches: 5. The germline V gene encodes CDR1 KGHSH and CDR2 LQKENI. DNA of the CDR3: TGTGCCAGCTCACCACCTAACGGACAGGGGTTGAACACTGAAGCTTTCTTT. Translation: CASSPPNGQGLNTEAFF.

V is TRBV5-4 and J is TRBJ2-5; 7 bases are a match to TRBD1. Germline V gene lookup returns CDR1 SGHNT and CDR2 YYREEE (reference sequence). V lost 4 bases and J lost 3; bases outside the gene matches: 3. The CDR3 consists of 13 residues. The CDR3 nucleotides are TGTGCCAGCAGCGTGGGGACAGAAGAGACCCAGTACTTC. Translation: CASSVGTEETQYF.

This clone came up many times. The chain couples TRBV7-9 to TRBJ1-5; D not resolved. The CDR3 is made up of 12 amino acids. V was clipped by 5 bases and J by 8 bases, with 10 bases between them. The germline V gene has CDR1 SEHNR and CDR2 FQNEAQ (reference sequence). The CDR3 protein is CASSNSAEPQHF. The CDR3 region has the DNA TGTGCCAGCAGCAACAGCGCCGAGCCCCAGCATTTT.

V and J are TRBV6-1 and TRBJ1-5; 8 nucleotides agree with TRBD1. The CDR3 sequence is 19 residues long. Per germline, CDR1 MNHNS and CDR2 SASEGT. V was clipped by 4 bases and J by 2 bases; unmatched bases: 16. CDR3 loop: CASSAPTGVGNWGNQPQHF. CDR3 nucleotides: TGTGCCAGCAGTGCTCCGACAGGGGTGGGAAACTGGGGCAATCAGCCCCAGCATTTT.

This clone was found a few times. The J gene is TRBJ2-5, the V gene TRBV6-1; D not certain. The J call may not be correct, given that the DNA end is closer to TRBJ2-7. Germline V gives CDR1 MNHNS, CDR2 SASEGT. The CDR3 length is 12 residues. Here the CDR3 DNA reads TGTGCCAGCAGTGAAGTACCGTACGAGCAGTACTTC. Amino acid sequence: CASSEVPYEQYF.

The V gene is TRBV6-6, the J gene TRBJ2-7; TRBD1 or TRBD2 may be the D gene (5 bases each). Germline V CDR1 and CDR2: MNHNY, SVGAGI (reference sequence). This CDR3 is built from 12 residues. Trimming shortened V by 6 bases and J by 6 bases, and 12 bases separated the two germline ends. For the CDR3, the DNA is TGTGCCAGCAGCCTCGGGACGGTCGAGCAGTACTTC. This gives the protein CASSLGTVEQYF.

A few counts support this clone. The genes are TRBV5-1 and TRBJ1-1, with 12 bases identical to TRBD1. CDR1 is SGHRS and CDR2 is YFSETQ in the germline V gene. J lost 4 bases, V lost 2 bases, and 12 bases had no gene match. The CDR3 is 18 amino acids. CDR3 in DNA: TGCGCCAGCAGCTTTAGTTCACCGGGACAGGGGGCTGGCACTGAAGCTTTCTTT. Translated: CASSFSSPGQGAGTEAFF.

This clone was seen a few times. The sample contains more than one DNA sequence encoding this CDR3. CDR3 residues: CAISEGQGDQPQHF. CDR3 in DNA: TGTGCCATCAGTGAGGGCCAGGGCGACCAGCCCCAGCATTTT. The gene calls are TRBV10-3 and TRBJ1-5, with TRBD1 as a possible D gene (5 bases). Per germline, CDR1 ENHRY and CDR2 SYGVKD. The CDR3 has 14 amino acids. V lost 2 bases and J lost 7, with 12 bases in between.

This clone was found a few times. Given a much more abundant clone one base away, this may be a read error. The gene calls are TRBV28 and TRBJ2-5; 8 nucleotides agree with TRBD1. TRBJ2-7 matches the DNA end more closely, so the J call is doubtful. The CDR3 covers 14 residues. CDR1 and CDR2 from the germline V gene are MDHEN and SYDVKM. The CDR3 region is CASSLTGGSYEQYF. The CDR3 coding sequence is TGTGCCAGCAGTTTAACAGGGGGCTCCTACGAGCAGTACTTC.

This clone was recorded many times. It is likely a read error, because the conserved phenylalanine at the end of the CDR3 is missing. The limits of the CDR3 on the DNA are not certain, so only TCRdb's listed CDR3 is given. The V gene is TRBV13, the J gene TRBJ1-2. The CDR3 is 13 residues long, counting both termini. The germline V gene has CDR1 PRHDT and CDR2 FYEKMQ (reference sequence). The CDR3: CASSSGPRSHVHV.

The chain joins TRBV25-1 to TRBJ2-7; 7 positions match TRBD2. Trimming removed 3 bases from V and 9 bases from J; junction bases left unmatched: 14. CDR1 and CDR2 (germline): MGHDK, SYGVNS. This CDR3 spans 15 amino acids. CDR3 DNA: TGTGCCAGCAGTGAGGAAGGCGGGAGTAGATCGGGGCAGTACTTC. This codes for CASSEEGGSRSGQYF.

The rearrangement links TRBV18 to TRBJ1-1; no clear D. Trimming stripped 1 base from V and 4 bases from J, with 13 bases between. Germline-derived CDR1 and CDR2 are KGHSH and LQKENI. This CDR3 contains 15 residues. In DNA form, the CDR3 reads TGTGCCAGCTCACCACTCGCTAGTAGGCTCACTGAAGCTTTCTTT. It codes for CASSPLASRLTEAFF. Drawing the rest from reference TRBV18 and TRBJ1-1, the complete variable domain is NAGVMQNPRHLVRRRGQEARLRCSPMKGHSHVYWYRQLPEEGLKFMVYLQKENIIDESGMPKERFSAEFPKEGPSILRIQQVVRGDSAAYFCASSPLASRLTEAFFGQGTRLTVV.

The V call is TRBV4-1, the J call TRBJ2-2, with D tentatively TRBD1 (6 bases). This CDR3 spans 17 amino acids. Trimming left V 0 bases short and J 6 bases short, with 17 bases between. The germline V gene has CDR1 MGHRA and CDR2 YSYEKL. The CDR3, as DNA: TGCGCCAGCAGCCAAGATCATGGGGGCGCGGGTTCCGGGGAGCTGTTTTTT. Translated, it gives CASSQDHGGAGSGELFF.